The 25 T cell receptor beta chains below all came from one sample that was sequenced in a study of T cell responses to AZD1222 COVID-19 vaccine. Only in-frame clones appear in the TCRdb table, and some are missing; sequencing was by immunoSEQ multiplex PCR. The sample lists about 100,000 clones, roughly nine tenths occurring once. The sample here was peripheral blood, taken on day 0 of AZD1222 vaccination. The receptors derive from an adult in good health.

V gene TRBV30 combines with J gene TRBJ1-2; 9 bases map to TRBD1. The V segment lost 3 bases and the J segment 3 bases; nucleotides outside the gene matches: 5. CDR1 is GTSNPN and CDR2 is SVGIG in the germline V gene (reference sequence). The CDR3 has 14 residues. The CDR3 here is CAWRGTGTDYGYTF. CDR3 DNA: TGTGCCTGGAGGGGGACAGGGACGGACTATGGCTACACCTTC.

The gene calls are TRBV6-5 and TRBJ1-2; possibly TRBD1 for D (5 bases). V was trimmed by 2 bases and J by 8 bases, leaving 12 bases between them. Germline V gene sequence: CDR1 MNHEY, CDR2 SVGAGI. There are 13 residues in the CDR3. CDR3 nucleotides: TGTGCCAGCAGTTACAGGGCCGGGGGAGGCTACACCTTC. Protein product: CASSYRAGGGYTF.

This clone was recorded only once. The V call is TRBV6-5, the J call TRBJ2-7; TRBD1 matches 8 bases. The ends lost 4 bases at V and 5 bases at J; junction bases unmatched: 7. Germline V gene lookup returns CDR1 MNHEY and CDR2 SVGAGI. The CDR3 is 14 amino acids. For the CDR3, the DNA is TGTGCCAGCAGTTCTGGACAGGGTTGGGACGAGCAGTACTTC. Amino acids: CASSSGQGWDEQYF.

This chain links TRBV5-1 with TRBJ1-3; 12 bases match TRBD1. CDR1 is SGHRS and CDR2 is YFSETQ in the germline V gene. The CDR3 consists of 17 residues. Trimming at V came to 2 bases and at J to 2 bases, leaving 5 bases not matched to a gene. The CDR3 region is CASSLLGQGATGNTIYF. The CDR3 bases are TGCGCCAGCAGCTTATTGGGACAGGGGGCGACTGGAAACACCATATATTTT. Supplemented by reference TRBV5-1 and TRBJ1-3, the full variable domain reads KAGVTQTPRYLIKTRGQQVTLSCSPISGHRSVSWYQQTPGQGLQFLFEYFSETQRNKGNFPGRFSGRQFSNSRSEMNVSTLELGDSALYLCASSLLGQGATGNTIYFGEGSWLTVV.

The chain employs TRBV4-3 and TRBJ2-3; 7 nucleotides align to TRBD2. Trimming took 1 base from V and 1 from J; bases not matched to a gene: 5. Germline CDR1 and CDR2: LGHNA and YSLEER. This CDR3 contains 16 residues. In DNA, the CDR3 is TGCGCCAGCAGCCAAGGGAGCGGGGTGGGCACAGATACGCAGTATTTT. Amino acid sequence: CASSQGSGVGTDTQYF.

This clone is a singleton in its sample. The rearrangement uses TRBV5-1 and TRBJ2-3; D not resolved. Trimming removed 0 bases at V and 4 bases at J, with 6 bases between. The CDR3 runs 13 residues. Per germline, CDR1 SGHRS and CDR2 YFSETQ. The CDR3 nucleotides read TGCGCCAGCAGCTTGGGCGGTCCAGATACGCAGTATTTT. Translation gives CASSLGGPDTQYF.

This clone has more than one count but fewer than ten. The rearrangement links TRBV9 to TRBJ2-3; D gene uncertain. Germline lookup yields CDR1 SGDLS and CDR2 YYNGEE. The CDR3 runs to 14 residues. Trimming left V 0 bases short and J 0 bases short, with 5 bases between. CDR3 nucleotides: TGTGCCAGCAGCGTAGACGGGAGCACAGATACGCAGTATTTT. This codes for CASSVDGSTDTQYF.

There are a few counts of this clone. CDR3 DNA: TGTGCCAGCAGCGTAGATGGGACAGGTAGCTCCTATAATTCACCCCTCCACTTT. It translates to CASSVDGTGSSYNSPLHF. This chain uses TRBV9 with TRBJ1-6; 8 bases line up with TRBD1. The length of the CDR3 is 18 residues. V lost 0 bases and J lost 0; bases outside the gene matches: 5. Looked up from germline, CDR1 is SGDLS and CDR2 is YYNGEE.

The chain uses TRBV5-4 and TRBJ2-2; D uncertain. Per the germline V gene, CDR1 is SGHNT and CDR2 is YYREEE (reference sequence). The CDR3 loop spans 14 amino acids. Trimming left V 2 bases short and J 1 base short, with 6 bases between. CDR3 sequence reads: CASSFQRNTGELFF. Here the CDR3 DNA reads TGTGCCAGCAGCTTCCAAAGGAACACCGGGGAGCTGTTTTTT.

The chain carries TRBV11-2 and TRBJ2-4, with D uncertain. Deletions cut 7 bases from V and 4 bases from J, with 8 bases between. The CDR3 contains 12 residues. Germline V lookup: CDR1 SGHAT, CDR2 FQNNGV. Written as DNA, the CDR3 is TGTGCCAGCAAGGCGGAGAAAAACATTCAGTACTTC. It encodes CASKAEKNIQYF.

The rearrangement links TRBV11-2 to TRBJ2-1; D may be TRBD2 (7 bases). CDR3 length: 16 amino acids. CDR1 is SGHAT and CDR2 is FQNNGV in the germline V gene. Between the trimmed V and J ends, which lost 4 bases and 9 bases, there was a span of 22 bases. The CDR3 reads CASSSLKGGPISEQFF. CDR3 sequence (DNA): TGTGCCAGCAGCTCCTTAAAGGGGGGGCCAATTTCTGAGCAGTTCTTC.

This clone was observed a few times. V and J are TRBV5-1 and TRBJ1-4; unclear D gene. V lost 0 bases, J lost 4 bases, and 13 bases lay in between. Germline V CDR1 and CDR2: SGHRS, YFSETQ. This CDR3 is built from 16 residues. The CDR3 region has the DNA TGCGCCAGCAGCTTGGGGTCCGTCTTGGGTAATGAAAAACTGTTTTTT. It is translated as CASSLGSVLGNEKLFF.

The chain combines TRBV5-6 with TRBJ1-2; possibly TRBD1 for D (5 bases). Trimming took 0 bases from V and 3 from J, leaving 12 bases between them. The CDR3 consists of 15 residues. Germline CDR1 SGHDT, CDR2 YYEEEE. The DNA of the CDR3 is TGTGCCAGCAGCTTGGTTGTAGGGGAAGACTATGGCTACACCTTC. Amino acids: CASSLVVGEDYGYTF.

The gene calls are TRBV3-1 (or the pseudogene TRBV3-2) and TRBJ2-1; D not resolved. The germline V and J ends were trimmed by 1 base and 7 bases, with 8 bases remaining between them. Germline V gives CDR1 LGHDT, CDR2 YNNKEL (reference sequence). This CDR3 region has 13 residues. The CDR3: CASSQGLENEQFF. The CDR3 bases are TGTGCCAGCAGCCAAGGGCTAGAGAATGAGCAGTTCTTC.

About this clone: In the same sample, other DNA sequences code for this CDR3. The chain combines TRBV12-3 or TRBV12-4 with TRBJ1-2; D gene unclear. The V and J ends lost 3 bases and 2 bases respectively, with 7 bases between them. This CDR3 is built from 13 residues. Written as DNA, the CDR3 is TGTGCCAGCAGTTTGCGTCAGAACTATGGCTACACCTTC. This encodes CASSLRQNYGYTF.

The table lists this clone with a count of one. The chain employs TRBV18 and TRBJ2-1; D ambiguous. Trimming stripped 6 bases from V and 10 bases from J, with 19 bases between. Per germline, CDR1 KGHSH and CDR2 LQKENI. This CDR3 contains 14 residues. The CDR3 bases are TGTGCCAGCTCCACCTTTAACGCCCCAGAGGAGCAGTTCTTC. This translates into CASSTFNAPEEQFF.

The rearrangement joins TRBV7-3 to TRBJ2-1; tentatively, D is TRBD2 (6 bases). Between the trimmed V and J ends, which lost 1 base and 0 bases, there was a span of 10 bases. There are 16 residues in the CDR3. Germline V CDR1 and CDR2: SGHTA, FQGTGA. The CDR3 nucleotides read TGTGCCAGCAGCTTAAGGGCGGGGAGCTCCTACAATGAGCAGTTCTTC. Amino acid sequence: CASSLRAGSSYNEQFF.

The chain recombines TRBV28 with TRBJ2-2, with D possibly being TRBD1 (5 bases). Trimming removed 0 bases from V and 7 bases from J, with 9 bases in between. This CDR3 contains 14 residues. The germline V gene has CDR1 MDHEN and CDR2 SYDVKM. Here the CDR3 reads CASSLWPGHGELFF. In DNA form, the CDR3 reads TGTGCCAGCAGTTTATGGCCAGGGCACGGGGAGCTGTTTTTT. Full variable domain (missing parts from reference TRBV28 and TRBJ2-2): DVKVTQSSRYLVKRTGEKVFLECVQDMDHENMFWYRQDPGLGLRLIYFSYDVKMKEKGDIPEGYSVSREKKERFSLILESASTNQTSMYLCASSLWPGHGELFFGEGSRLTVL.

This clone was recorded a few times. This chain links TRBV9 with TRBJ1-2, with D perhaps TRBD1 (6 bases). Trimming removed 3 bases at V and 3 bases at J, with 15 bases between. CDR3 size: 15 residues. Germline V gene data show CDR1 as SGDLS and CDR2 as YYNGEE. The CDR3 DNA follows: TGTGCCAGCAGCGCCGGACAGCCGACTGACTATGGCTACACCTTC. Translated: CASSAGQPTDYGYTF.

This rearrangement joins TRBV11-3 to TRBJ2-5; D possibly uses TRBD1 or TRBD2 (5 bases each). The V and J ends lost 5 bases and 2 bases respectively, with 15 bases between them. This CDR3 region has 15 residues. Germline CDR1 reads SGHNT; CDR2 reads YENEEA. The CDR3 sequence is CASSPGTQKQETQYF. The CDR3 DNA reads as TGTGCCAGCAGCCCCGGGACCCAAAAACAAGAGACCCAGTACTTC.

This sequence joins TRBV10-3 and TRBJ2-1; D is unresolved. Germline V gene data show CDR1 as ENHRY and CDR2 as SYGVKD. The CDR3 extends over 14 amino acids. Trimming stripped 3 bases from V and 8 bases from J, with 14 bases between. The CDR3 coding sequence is TGTGCCATCAGTGAAGAAGGATTTATCTATGAGCAGTTCTTC. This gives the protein CAISEEGFIYEQFF.

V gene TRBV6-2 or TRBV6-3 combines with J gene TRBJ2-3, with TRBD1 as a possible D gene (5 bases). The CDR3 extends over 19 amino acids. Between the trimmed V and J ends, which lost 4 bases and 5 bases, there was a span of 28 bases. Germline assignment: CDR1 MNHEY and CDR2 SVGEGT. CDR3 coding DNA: TGTGCCAGCAGTTCCCGATCCAACACCGGACCAGGGCGTCGAGATACGCAGTATTTT. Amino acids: CASSSRSNTGPGRRDTQYF.

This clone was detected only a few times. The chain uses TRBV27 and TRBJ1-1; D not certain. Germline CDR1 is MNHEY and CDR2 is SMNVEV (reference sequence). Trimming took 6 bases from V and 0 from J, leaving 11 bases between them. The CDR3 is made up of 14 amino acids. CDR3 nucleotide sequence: TGTGCCAGCAGAATACTCGGAGTGAACACTGAAGCTTTCTTT. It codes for CASRILGVNTEAFF.

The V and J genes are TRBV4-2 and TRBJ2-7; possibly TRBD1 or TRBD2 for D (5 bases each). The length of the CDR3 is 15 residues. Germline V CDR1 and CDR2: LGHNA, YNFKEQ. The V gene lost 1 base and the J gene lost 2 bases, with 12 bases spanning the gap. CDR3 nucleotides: TGTGCCAGCAGCCAAGGAGGGGTCGGCGCCTACGAGCAGTACTTC. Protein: CASSQGGVGAYEQYF.

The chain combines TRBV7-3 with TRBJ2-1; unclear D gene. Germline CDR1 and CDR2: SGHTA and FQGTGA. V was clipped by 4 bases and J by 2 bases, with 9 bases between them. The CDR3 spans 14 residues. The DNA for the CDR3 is TGTGCCAGCAGCTCCTACGGCCCCTACAATGAGCAGTTCTTC. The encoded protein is CASSSYGPYNEQFF.